The rows below give T cell receptor beta chains drawn from one sample of a study of blood T cells in healthy people across ages. TCRdb processed the 5' RACE reads anew with MiXCR; each CDR3 protein has one entry. The table records 750,000 to 950,000 distinct CDR3 sequences, roughly 50% of them present only once. Sequenced input: blood. The receptors come from an elderly man in good health. The CDR3 runs from the conserved cysteine through the conserved F or W. The D gene is left open where the match is weak. A row's size may be missing; if present it is once, few, many or a size class.

TGCGCCAGCAGCTTGGCTATGTTCTGGGAGACCCAGTACTTC | CASSLAMFWETQYF | TRBJ2-5 | few | TRBV5-1 | .
TGTGCCAGCAGCTCAACACTAGCGGGAGAGTATGAGCAGTACTTC | CASSSTLAGEYEQYF | TRBJ2-5 | few | TRBV7-2 | TRBD2
TGCAGTGCTAGCTCGCCCGACAGGGGCGGTGGCTACACCTTC | CSASSPDRGGGYTF | TRBJ1-2 | . | TRBV20-1 | TRBD1
TGTGCCACCAGTGACCGCCGCGGACGGAACCAAGAGACCCAGTACTTC | CATSDRRGRNQETQYF | TRBJ2-5 | . | TRBV24-1 | .
TGCAGTGCTCGGGGAGTCTACGAGCAGTACTTC | CSARGVYEQYF | TRBJ2-7 | few | TRBV20-1 | .
TGTGCCAGCAGCCCGACGTGGCTGTCCTACAATGAGCAGTACTTC | CASSPTWLSYNEQYF | TRBJ2-7 | . | TRBV7-2 | .
TGCAGTGCTAGTTGGGGGTTGGGAACCGCCTACAATGAGCAGTTCTTC | CSASWGLGTAYNEQFF | TRBJ2-1 | . | TRBV20-1 | .
TGCGCCAGCAGCCAAGACCGGGCCTCCGGTGAGCAGTTCTTC | CASSQDRASGEQFF | TRBJ2-1 | . | TRBV4-1 | .
TGTGCCAGCAGTGCTCAAGGGAACACTGAAGCTTTCTTT | CASSAQGNTEAFF | TRBJ1-1 | . | TRBV12-3/TRBV12-4 | .
TGCGCCAGCAGCTCCCTTGGACTGGGAGCAGGTGAAGCTTTCTTT | CASSSLGLGAGEAFF | TRBJ1-1 | . | TRBV5-1 | .
TGCAGTGCTAGAGATTTGGGGTGGCTTGGCTACACCTTC | CSARDLGWLGYTF | TRBJ1-2 | . | TRBV20-1 | .
TGTGCCAGTAGTCCGACAGGGATTCGATACGCGTATTTT | CASSPTGIRYAYF | TRBJ2-3 | few | TRBV19 | TRBD1
TGTGCCAGCTCACCGGAGACAGGGGGTGAGGAGACCCAGTACTTC | CASSPETGGEETQYF | TRBJ2-5 | . | TRBV18 | TRBD1
TGTGCCAGCAGCTCCAATGTCGGTGGCTACACCTTC | CASSSNVGGYTF | TRBJ1-2 | . | TRBV7-9 | .
TGCAGTGCTAGCCGGACAGGGAATGGCTACACCTTC | CSASRTGNGYTF | TRBJ1-2 | . | TRBV20-1 | TRBD1
TGTGCCAGCAGCCAACATCCAGGCGGGAAGGGGACCCAGTACTTC | CASSQHPGGKGTQYF | TRBJ2-5 | . | TRBV3-1 | .
TGTGCCAGCAGTTACTCGAGCCGGAGGGCTGGTTTCTACGAGCAGTACTTC | CASSYSSRRAGFYEQYF | TRBJ2-7 | . | TRBV6-5 | .
TGTGCCAGCAGCCCGGACAGGGGCCACTCCTACGAGCAGTACTTC | CASSPDRGHSYEQYF | TRBJ2-7 | few | TRBV27 | TRBD1
TGCGCCAGCAGCCCCGGGACTTACAATCAGCCCCAGCATTTT | CASSPGTYNQPQHF | TRBJ1-5 | . | TRBV5-1 | .
TGCAGCGTACTGACAGGAGGCGAAGTCGGGGAGCTGTTTTTT | CSVLTGGEVGELFF | TRBJ2-2 | . | TRBV29-1 | .
TGTGCCAGCAGCGGTGACGGTCAGGGGCCCTACGAGCAGTACTTC | CASSGDGQGPYEQYF | TRBJ2-7 | few | TRBV9 | .
TGTGCCAGTACCAACCCAAACCGGGGGGAGCAGTACTTC | CASTNPNRGEQYF | TRBJ2-4 | . | TRBV27 | TRBD2
TGTGCCAGCAGCCAAGGACGGTCGACTAGCGGTGTCAACGGGCAGTACTTC | CASSQGRSTSGVNGQYF | TRBJ2-5 | . | TRBV3-1 | TRBD2
TGTGCCAGCAGCTTGCCCCCCCCCGGCAGTAGCTCCTACAATGAGCAGTTCTTC | CASSLPPPGSSSYNEQFF | TRBJ2-1 | few | TRBV7-2 | .
TGTGCCAGCAGTGTGGCCCTAATAAGCACAGATACGCAGTATTTT | CASSVALISTDTQYF | TRBJ2-3 | . | TRBV2 | .
TGCGCCAGCAGCTTGGAGGACAGGGCTGAAAAACTGTTTTTT | CASSLEDRAEKLFF | TRBJ1-4 | few | TRBV5-1 | TRBD1
TGTGCCAGCAGTGATTCTACCCGGACTAGCGCGCACCCTAACACCGGGGAGCTGTTTTTT | CASSDSTRTSAHPNTGELFF | TRBJ2-2 | . | TRBV6-4 | TRBD2
TGTGCCAGCAGCCTTGGGACAGGCCGATGGTACTTC | CASSLGTGRWYF | TRBJ2-5 | . | TRBV27 | TRBD1
TGTGCCAGCTCACCTCGGGACAATATAGCCAAAAACATTCAGTACTTC | CASSPRDNIAKNIQYF | TRBJ2-4 | . | TRBV18 | .
TGTGCCAGCAGTGTCCGACAGGGCACTGAAGCTTTCTTT | CASSVRQGTEAFF | TRBJ1-1 | once | TRBV2 | TRBD1
TGTGCCAGCAGCCAAGTCCGGAACACTGAAGCTTTCTTT | CASSQVRNTEAFF | TRBJ1-1 | . | TRBV14 | .
TGCAGCGTTGGGGGCGTGGGGAACGAGCAGTACTTC | CSVGGVGNEQYF | TRBJ2-7 | few | TRBV29-1 | .
TGCGCCAGCAGCCAAGAAGAAGAGGGGACATTCAATCAGCCCCAGCATTTT | CASSQEEEGTFNQPQHF | TRBJ1-5 | . | TRBV4-1 | .